This is a list of T cell receptor beta chains from one sample in a study of cytomegalovirus exposure and HLA in healthy donors. Profiled with immunoSEQ multiplex PCR; TCRdb holds only in-frame clones, not every one. In the table there are about 52,000 clones, approximately 70% of which are singletons. Specimen: PBMCs. The receptors here all came from a woman in her 50s in good health and CMV-seronegative. The CDR3 runs from the conserved cysteine through the conserved F or W. Fields, in order: V gene, clone size, J gene, D gene, CDR3 DNA, CDR3 protein. The D gene is left open where the match is weak. Size is omitted from some rows. Given values are once, few, many or a class for expanded clones.

TRBV28	once	TRBJ1-3	NA	TGTGCCAGCAGTTTATCAGGGCTTGGAAACACCATATATTTT	CASSLSGLGNTIYF
TRBV7-9	NA	TRBJ1-1	NA	TGTGCCAGCAGCTTAATCACAGGGCCTCAAGCTTTCTTT	CASSLITGPQAFF
TRBV5-5	NA	TRBJ2-5	NA	TGTGCCAGCAGCTTCCGAGGGGAGACCCAGTACTTC	CASSFRGETQYF
TRBV29-1	NA	TRBJ2-5	TRBD1	TGCAGCGTTCCCCGACAGGGGGAAGAGACCCAGTACTTC	CSVPRQGEETQYF
TRBV4-1	NA	TRBJ2-3	TRBD2	TGCGCCAGCAGCCAAGATCCTAGCGGGGGGGCAGATACGCAGTATTTT	CASSQDPSGGADTQYF
TRBV2	NA	TRBJ1-2	TRBD1	TGTGCCAGCCAAGGAGGACAGGGTGACTATGGCTACACCTTC	CASQGGQGDYGYTF
TRBV19	NA	TRBJ2-3	NA	TGTGCCAGTAGTCCGAATTGGGACACCCACACAGATACGCAGTATTTT	CASSPNWDTHTDTQYF
TRBV29-1	NA	TRBJ2-5	NA	TGCAGCGTTGTAGGAGGGGGCGCCATCCAAGAGACCCAGTACTTC	CSVVGGGAIQETQYF
TRBV9	few	TRBJ1-4	NA	TGTGCCAGCGGCACCTCCCAGGCTAATGAAAAACTGTTTTTT	CASGTSQANEKLFF
TRBV27	NA	TRBJ1-2	NA	TGTGCCAGCCGTCCCGCTCGCGGCGGAAGCAAACTCTATGGCTACACCTTC	CASRPARGGSKLYGYTF
TRBV7-3	NA	TRBJ1-1	NA	TGTGCCAGCAGCTTAACGGGGGGTCCGGACACTGAAGCTTTCTTT	CASSLTGGPDTEAFF
TRBV5-4	NA	TRBJ2-6	TRBD1	TGTGCCAGCAGTAGTCAGGGGGTGCCCGGGGCCAACGTCCTGACTTTC	CASSSQGVPGANVLTF
TRBV30	few	TRBJ2-5	NA	TGTGCCTGGACTCCCTCAGGGCTGGAGACCCAGTACTTC	CAWTPSGLETQYF
TRBV11-2	NA	TRBJ2-7	NA	TGTGCCAGCAGCTCAAATAGCGCCAGGTCGGACTTC	CASSSNSARSDF
TRBV10-1	once	TRBJ2-1	NA	TGCGCCAGCCGTGCGCGTCCAGAGGGTGAGCAGTTCTTC	CASRARPEGEQFF
TRBV27	NA	TRBJ2-6	TRBD1	TGTGCCAGCACCCGGACAGGGACAGAAGGGGCCAACGTCCTGACTTTC	CASTRTGTEGANVLTF
TRBV5-1	few	TRBJ2-3	TRBD1	TGCGCCAGCAGGCCCGGGACAGTGCTCACAGATACGCAGTATTTT	CASRPGTVLTDTQYF